The 23 T cell receptor beta chains reported below all come from one sample, sequenced in a study of PD-L1 blockade in urothelial cancer. Documented time point: pretreatment peripheral blood. Assay used: immunoSEQ multiplex PCR; TCRdb lists only in-frame clones, some missing. Among tens of thousands of clones listed, around 81% were seen once. The sample in question was PBMCs, obtained around atezolizumab (anti-PD-L1) treatment. These receptor sequences come from a man aged 35 to 55 with urothelial cancer.

The chain recombines TRBV6-5 with TRBJ2-3; D possibly corresponds to TRBD2 (6 bases). The CDR3 loop spans 15 amino acids. The V gene lost 0 bases and the J gene lost 4 bases, with 11 bases spanning the gap. Germline V lookup: CDR1 MNHEY, CDR2 SVGAGI. DNA of the CDR3: TGTGCCAGCAGTTACTCGTACGGGAGATCAGATACGCAGTATTTT. Residues: CASSYSYGRSDTQYF.

The chain recombines TRBV27 with TRBJ2-7; 9 nucleotides agree with TRBD1. After removal of 3 bases from V and 5 bases from J, the junction contained 2 bases not matched to a gene. The CDR3 consists of 13 residues. CDR1 is MNHEY and CDR2 is SMNVEV in the germline V gene (reference sequence). CDR3 amino acids: CASSFRTGDEQYF. CDR3 DNA sequence: TGTGCCAGCAGTTTTAGGACAGGGGACGAGCAGTACTTC.

This sequence joins TRBV7-2 and TRBJ2-6, with TRBD2 matching 8 bases. CDR1 and CDR2 from the germline V gene are SGHTA and FQGNSA. Losses at the gene ends were 6 bases for V and 0 bases for J; bases not matched to a gene: 10. The CDR3 is made up of 18 amino acids. The CDR3 region is CASSPRATSGSGANVLTF. CDR3 DNA: TGTGCCAGCAGTCCACGGGCCACTAGCGGCTCTGGGGCCAACGTCCTGACTTTC.

The chain joins TRBV18 to TRBJ2-7; D is unclear. The V gene lost 3 bases and the J gene lost 0 bases, with 9 bases spanning the gap. The germline V gene has CDR1 KGHSH and CDR2 LQKENI. CDR3 length: 14 amino acids. CDR3 protein: CASSPVQDSYEQYF. In nucleotides, the CDR3 is TGTGCCAGCTCACCGGTGCAGGACTCCTACGAGCAGTACTTC.

This clone was counted once. The CDR3 loop is CASSLGTGQTNTEAFF. In DNA form, the CDR3 reads TGTGCCAGCAGCTTGGGGACAGGGCAGACGAACACTGAAGCTTTCTTT. This chain connects TRBV5-4 to TRBJ1-1, with 8 bases aligning to TRBD1. With 0 bases clipped from V and 1 base from J, the junction kept 5 bases outside the gene matches. The CDR3 has 16 amino acids. In germline, CDR1 is SGHNT, CDR2 YYREEE (reference sequence).

The J gene is TRBJ2-4, the V gene TRBV5-4; 7 bases are shared with TRBD2. There are 17 residues in the CDR3. V gave up 0 bases and J gave up 3 bases; unmatched junction bases: 9. CDR1 is SGHNT and CDR2 is YYREEE in the germline V gene (reference sequence). The CDR3 loop reads CASSLGSGERVKNIQYF. CDR3 in DNA: TGTGCCAGCAGCTTGGGGAGCGGGGAGAGGGTCAAAAACATTCAGTACTTC. Using reference TRBV5-4 and TRBJ2-4 for the parts outside the CDR3, the full variable domain is ETGVTQSPTHLIKTRGQQVTLRCSSQSGHNTVSWYQQALGQGPQFIFQYYREEENGRGNFPPRFSGLQFPNYSSELNVNALELDDSALYLCASSLGSGERVKNIQYFGAGTRLSVL.

The chain uses TRBV30 and TRBJ1-4; D gene unclear. The CDR3 consists of 11 residues. Germline CDR1 and CDR2: GTSNPN and SVGIG (reference sequence). The V end was cut by 7 bases, the J end by 8 bases, with 11 bases between. In nucleotides, the CDR3 is TGTGCCTCTGGAGATTCGGAAAAACTGTTTTTT. As protein: CASGDSEKLFF.

The chain uses TRBV30 and TRBJ1-3; D is ambiguous. Looked up from germline, CDR1 is GTSNPN and CDR2 is SVGIG (reference sequence). The CDR3 extends over 15 amino acids. Trimming took 2 bases from V and 0 from J, leaving 11 bases between them. CDR3 in DNA: TGTGCCTGGAGTTGGACTCCGGACTCTGGAAACACCATATATTTT. Encoded protein: CAWSWTPDSGNTIYF.

This chain uses TRBV30 with TRBJ2-3; D may be TRBD1 (6 bases). Germline CDR1 is GTSNPN and CDR2 is SVGIG (reference sequence). This CDR3 is 14 amino acids long. V dropped 5 bases and J dropped 1 base, with 13 bases sitting between them. The CDR3 nucleotides are TGTGCCTGGTTTCTCAGGGGCCGCACAGATACGCAGTATTTT. Its translation: CAWFLRGRTDTQYF. Full variable domain (rest looked up from reference TRBV30 and TRBJ2-3): SQTIHQWPATLVQPVGSPLSLECTVEGTSNPNLYWYRQAAGRGLQLLFYSVGIGQISSEVPQNLSASRPQDRQFILSSKKLLLSDSGFYLCAWFLRGRTDTQYFGPGTRLTVL.

The chain carries TRBV27 and TRBJ2-7, with 9 nucleotides matching TRBD1. This CDR3 has 16 amino acids. In germline, CDR1 is MNHEY, CDR2 SMNVEV (reference sequence). Trimming took 4 bases from V and 7 from J; bases not matched to a gene: 14. The CDR3 nucleotides are TGTGCCAGCAGTTCGCAATTGGGACAGGGTGGTGGAGAGCAGTACTTC. This sequence encodes CASSSQLGQGGGEQYF.

This rearrangement joins TRBV28 to TRBJ1-1, with TRBD1 as a possible D gene (5 bases). The CDR3 covers 13 residues. Trimming stripped 10 bases from V and 8 bases from J, with 20 bases between. Germline CDR1 is MDHEN and CDR2 is SYDVKM. Here the CDR3 reads CAITSYRSLEAFF. CDR3 sequence (DNA): TGTGCCATCACGTCCTACAGGTCATTGGAAGCTTTCTTT.

The CDR3 coding sequence is TGTGCCAGCAGCCCAGACTGGAGCTCCTACAATGAGCAGTTCTTC. Amino acids: CASSPDWSSYNEQFF. The chain employs TRBV9 and TRBJ2-1; D gene ambiguous. Trimming left V 4 bases short and J 0 bases short, with 11 bases between. CDR3 length equals 15 residues. CDR1 is SGDLS, CDR2 YYNGEE, per germline.

This sequence joins TRBV19 and TRBJ2-7, with TRBD2 matching 13 bases. Germline CDR1 reads LNHDA; CDR2 reads SQIVND (reference sequence). This CDR3 is built from 15 residues. J was trimmed by 7 bases and V by 4 bases; bases with no gene match: 7. The chain's CDR3 is CASSRWGLAGIEQYF. The CDR3 DNA is TGTGCCAGTAGTAGGTGGGGACTAGCGGGAATTGAGCAGTACTTC.

In DNA, the CDR3 is TGCGGACCCAGGGGTTCCAATGAGCAGTTCTTC. Residues: CGPRGSNEQFF. This chain connects TRBV20-1 to TRBJ2-1; a possible D gene is TRBD1 (6 bases). Germline CDR1 DFQATT, CDR2 SNEGSKA (reference sequence). The CDR3 runs to 11 residues.

This clone has only a few counts. This chain uses TRBV7-9 with TRBJ1-1; D not certain. Trimming shortened V by 2 bases and J by 1 base, and 5 bases separated the two germline ends. CDR1 and CDR2 (germline): SEHNR, FQNEAQ (reference sequence). The CDR3 is 13 residues long. The CDR3 coding sequence is TGTGCCAGCAGCTTAAGAGGGAACACTGAAGCTTTCTTT. Translated, it gives CASSLRGNTEAFF.

This chain connects TRBV7-9 to TRBJ2-7; 7 bases agree with TRBD1. This CDR3 comprises 14 residues. V was pared by 4 bases and J by 6 bases, with 9 bases of the junction left unmatched. Germline V gene sequence: CDR1 SEHNR, CDR2 FQNEAQ (reference sequence). The CDR3 sequence: CASSSRQGFLEQYF. DNA for the CDR3: TGTGCCAGCAGCTCTCGACAGGGATTCCTCGAGCAGTACTTC. The full variable domain, completed using reference TRBV7-9 and TRBJ2-7, is DTGVSQNPRHKITKRGQNVTFRCDPISEHNRLYWYRQTLGQGPEFLTYFQNEAQLEKSRLLSDRFSAERPKGSFSTLEIQRTEQGDSAMYLCASSSRQGFLEQYFGPGTRLTVT.

The chain links TRBV5-1 to TRBJ2-1; no firm D call. CDR3 length: 11 residues. Germline CDR1 is SGHRS and CDR2 is YFSETQ. The germline V and J ends were trimmed by 6 bases and 6 bases, with 7 bases remaining between them. CDR3: CASTPGNEQFF. In DNA form, the CDR3 reads TGCGCCAGCACTCCAGGCAATGAGCAGTTCTTC.

The V call is TRBV19, the J call TRBJ1-1, with 7 positions matching TRBD1. The CDR3 covers 13 residues. The V segment lost 5 bases and the J segment 3 bases; nucleotides outside the gene matches: 3. Germline V gene lookup returns CDR1 LNHDA and CDR2 SQIVND (reference sequence). CDR3 coding DNA: TGTGCCAGTAGTCCTGACAGGGACACTGAAGCTTTCTTT. Protein: CASSPDRDTEAFF.

This clone was observed a handful of times. V gene TRBV2 combines with J gene TRBJ1-2; 7 bases match TRBD1. The V segment lost 5 bases and the J segment 2 bases; nucleotides outside the gene matches: 5. The CDR3 is made up of 14 amino acids. Germline values: CDR1 SNHLY, CDR2 FYNNEI. CDR3 DNA: TGTGCCAGCAGTCTCGGGACAGAGAACTATGGCTACACCTTC. It codes for CASSLGTENYGYTF.

V is TRBV7-2 and J is TRBJ2-7, with D unresolved. The V gene lost 3 bases and the J gene lost 2 bases, with 11 bases spanning the gap. CDR1 and CDR2 (germline): SGHTA, FQGNSA. The CDR3 totals 14 residues. CDR3 protein: CASSFSQDTYEQYF. In nucleotides, the CDR3 is TGTGCCAGCAGCTTCTCCCAAGACACCTACGAGCAGTACTTC.

The chain is built from TRBV6-6 and TRBJ2-3, with D tentatively TRBD2 (6 bases). The ends were cut back, 6 bases at V and 4 bases at J, with 14 bases in the middle. This CDR3 comprises 14 residues. CDR1 is MNHNY and CDR2 is SVGAGI in the germline V gene (reference sequence). The CDR3 nucleotides are TGTGCCAGCAGACGGGAGAAAAAGTCAGATACGCAGTATTTT. Amino acids: CASRREKKSDTQYF.

This clone has just one count. The chain joins TRBV5-1 to TRBJ2-7, with D hard to call. V lost 2 bases to trimming and J lost 0 bases, with 9 bases between them. The germline gives CDR1 SGHRS, CDR2 YFSETQ. The CDR3 consists of 14 residues. The CDR3 is CASSLIPSSYEQYF. The CDR3 nucleotides are TGCGCCAGCAGCTTAATTCCGAGCTCCTACGAGCAGTACTTC.

CDR3 sequence reads: CASSQEEGSYYGELFF. The CDR3 DNA is TGCGCCAGCAGCCAAGAGGAGGGTTCTTATTACGGGGAGCTGTTTTTT. The chain recombines TRBV4-1 with TRBJ2-2; perhaps TRBD2 as D (6 bases). This CDR3 region has 16 residues. Germline V gene lookup returns CDR1 MGHRA and CDR2 YSYEKL. Trimming shortened V by 0 bases and J by 7 bases, and 15 bases separated the two germline ends.